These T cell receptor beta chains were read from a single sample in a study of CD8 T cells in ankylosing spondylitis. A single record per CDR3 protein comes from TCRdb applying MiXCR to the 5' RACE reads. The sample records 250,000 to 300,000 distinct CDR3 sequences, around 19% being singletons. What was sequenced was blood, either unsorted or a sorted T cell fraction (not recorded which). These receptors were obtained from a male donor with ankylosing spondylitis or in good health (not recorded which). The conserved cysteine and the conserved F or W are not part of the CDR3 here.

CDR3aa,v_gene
ASSMEGMNTEAF,TRBV2
ASPVGYVQF,TRBV6-1
AISAIAARGADTQY,TRBV10-3
ASSPSGNQETQY,TRBV9
ASSLETYNSPLH,TRBV5-1
ASSVYYTGELF,TRBV9
ASRQRRGNQPQH,TRBV28
ASSLGGESNQPQH,TRBV5-5
ASSSPDRTDTQY,TRBV5-1
AWSVGGGWDTQY,TRBV30
ASSAREETQY,TRBV9
ASSLLGTGTDTQY,TRBV5-1
ASSLGTVGDQPQH,TRBV3-1
SARGGTSGSYNEQF,TRBV20-1
ASSYSDLENIQY,TRBV6-5
AWSSLAGVEQF,TRBV30
ASSLQNEQF,TRBV5-6
ASSTRITAGTEAF,TRBV3-1
ASTPGAGGGTDTQY,TRBV19
SVAGTTSGNTIY,TRBV29-1
ASSSGTLTGNTIY,TRBV3-1
ASGLDNQPQH,TRBV12-5
ASSPQGSYNSPLH,TRBV5-5
ASSAANTGELF,TRBV5-1
SARHSGDPQETQY,TRBV20-1
TSTMGLAGGGYQETQY,TRBV6-7
RPSVGPTTDTQY,TRBV20-1
ASSLAGQLNEKLF,TRBV5-1
ASSQGQPNQPQH,TRBV9
SVAGLVSYNEQF,TRBV29-1
ASSLGQLGTISGNTIY,TRBV5-1
ASGGFNTEAF,TRBV6-5
ASSFPVGQRTGELF,TRBV28
ASSLSLGLENTIY,TRBV5-6
SAIPRTGYGYT,TRBV20-1
ASSERGLAKNIQY,TRBV2
ASSSNSGLAGRGAEQF,TRBV27
ASSRQRAGARTGELF,TRBV12-3/TRBV12-4
ASSEPRLTGELF,TRBV27
SARCPSGSPLQETQY,TRBV20-1